In its sample, the clone carrying this TCR beta chain was seen once. Its antigen is as yet unknown. This sample was taken from a study of cytomegalovirus exposure and HLA in healthy donors. Looking at the study overall: Some 200 million T cells yielded 117 million unique TCR beta sequences in earlier analysis. Whole-study findings and limits: DRB1 showed the most TCR associations and HLA-C the fewest in a later analysis, as rates varied by HLA locus. A missense variant in DCLRE1C was later tied to TCR beta V- and J-gene trimming.

PCR employed 60 Vbeta and 13 Jbeta primers. This table comes from immunoSEQ multiplex PCR, and its TCRdb copy is limited to in-frame clones, with some not included. This sample has about 90,000 clones, with nearly 70% found just once. The sequenced sample was PBMCs. This receptor was identified in a woman aged 50 to 65 in good health and CMV-seropositive.

The CDR3 DNA is TGTGCCAGCAGCCGGGGTCGCACCTCTGGGGCCAACGTCCTGACTTTC. This codes for CASSRGRTSGANVLTF. J is TRBJ2-6 and V is TRBV7-8; the D gene is possibly TRBD2 (5 bases). The V and J ends lost 5 bases and 0 bases respectively, with 11 bases between them. CDR1 is SGHVS, CDR2 FQNEAQ, per germline. The CDR3 is made up of 16 amino acids.